This is a list of T cell receptor beta chains from one sample in a study of T cells in Graves' hyperthyroidism and ophthalmopathy. Via MiXCR, TCRdb re-called the multiplex PCR reads, giving one row per CDR3 protein. The sample carries more than 350,000 distinct CDR3 sequences, 15% to 20% recorded once. Sequenced material: blood. The receptors stem from a woman in her thirties with Graves' hyperthyroidism that later progressed to Graves' ophthalmopathy. CDR3s include the opening cysteine and the closing phenylalanine or tryptophan. D genes are given only for firm matches. The size of a clone is reported for some rows only, either as once, few or many, or as a class for expanded clones.

d_call,j_call,clone_size,v_call,cdr3_aa,cdr3_nt
TRBD2,TRBJ2-7,few,TRBV15,CATSRGLAGGNEQYF,TGTGCCACCAGCAGAGGTCTAGCGGGAGGGAACGAGCAGTACTTC
TRBD2,TRBJ2-7,many,TRBV20-1,CSAFSRAGGNHEQYF,TGCAGTGCCTTTTCTCGGGCGGGGGGGAACCACGAGCAGTACTTC
.,TRBJ2-3,many,TRBV20-1,CSPSGDRLTDTQYF,TGCAGTCCCAGCGGGGACAGGCTCACAGATACGCAGTATTTT
TRBD2,TRBJ2-2,many,TRBV6-2/TRBV6-3,CASSRSGGANGELFF,TGTGCCAGCAGTCGCAGCGGGGGGGCTAACGGGGAGCTGTTTTTT
.,TRBJ1-4,many,TRBV12-3/TRBV12-4,CASSRSGRDGNEKLFF,TGTGCCAGCAGCCGTTCGGGCCGGGATGGGAATGAAAAACTGTTTTTT
.,TRBJ2-5,many,TRBV5-1,CASSLRSEETQYF,TGCGCCAGCAGCTTGAGGTCAGAAGAGACCCAGTACTTC
TRBD2,TRBJ2-5,many,TRBV24-1,CATSDQGLAGGWQETQYF,TGTGCCACCAGTGATCAAGGACTAGCGGGAGGGTGGCAAGAGACCCAGTACTTC
.,TRBJ1-4,many,TRBV5-6,CASSPMGEEKLFF,TGTGCCAGCAGCCCCATGGGGGAGGAAAAACTGTTTTTT
.,TRBJ1-4,many,TRBV12-3/TRBV12-4,CASSLSVWVGTNEKLFF,TGTGCCAGCAGTTTATCGGTTTGGGTGGGCACTAATGAAAAACTGTTTTTT
TRBD1,TRBJ2-1,many,TRBV28,CASSWTGSSYNEQFF,TGTGCCAGCAGTTGGACAGGTAGCTCCTACAATGAGCAGTTCTTC
.,TRBJ2-7,.,TRBV5-6,CASSLVRNYEQYF,TGTGCCAGCAGCTTGGTGAGGAACTACGAGCAGTACTTC
.,TRBJ2-6,many,TRBV4-2,CASSQAGGAGANVLTF,TGTGCCAGCAGCCAAGCAGGGGGGGCTGGGGCCAACGTCCTGACTTTC
.,TRBJ2-5,.,TRBV28,CASGLWETQYF,TGTGCCAGCGGCCTTTGGGAGACCCAGTACTTC
TRBD2,TRBJ2-7,.,TRBV6-1,CASGPLASGTEQYF,TGTGCCAGCGGTCCCTTGGCTAGCGGTACCGAGCAGTACTTC
TRBD1,TRBJ1-1,few,TRBV4-1,CASSPRQGTNTEAFF,TGCGCCAGCAGCCCCCGACAGGGGACGAACACTGAAGCTTTCTTT
.,TRBJ2-1,few,TRBV7-9,CASSLADSEAYNEQFF,TGTGCCAGCAGCTTAGCCGACAGTGAGGCCTACAATGAGCAGTTCTTC
TRBD1,TRBJ2-3,few,TRBV7-9,CASSTGTGGIQDTQYF,TGTGCCAGCAGCACAGGGACAGGGGGCATTCAAGATACGCAGTATTTT
.,TRBJ2-2,.,TRBV13,CASSDGLAGGTGELFF,TGTGCCAGCAGTGACGGTCTAGCAGGTGGGACCGGGGAGCTGTTTTTT
.,TRBJ2-7,many,TRBV20-1,CSASMGEPYEQYF,TGCAGTGCTTCGATGGGGGAGCCCTACGAGCAGTACTTC
TRBD1,TRBJ1-1,many,TRBV19,CASSMGQGGTEAFF,TGTGCCAGTAGTATGGGACAGGGGGGCACTGAAGCTTTCTTT
.,TRBJ1-1,many,TRBV29-1,CSVTPGTLNTEAFF,TGCAGCGTAACCCCAGGTACACTGAACACTGAAGCTTTCTTT
.,TRBJ2-5,many,TRBV6-1,CASRPPAGTLGKETQYF,TGTGCCAGCAGACCTCCGGCGGGGACACTAGGGAAAGAGACCCAGTACTTC
.,TRBJ2-7,once,TRBV2,CASRRQRSSYEQYF,TGTGCCAGCAGGCGACAGAGGAGCTCCTACGAGCAGTACTTC
.,TRBJ1-1,.,TRBV18,CASSPQEQAFF,TGTGCCAGCTCACCACAAGAACAGGCTTTCTTT
.,TRBJ2-7,.,TRBV5-1,CASSGGSAGQDEQYF,TGCGCCAGCAGCGGGGGCTCGGCAGGGCAGGACGAGCAGTACTTC
.,TRBJ2-7,many,TRBV7-9,CASSFLTEYEQYF,TGTGCCAGCAGCTTCCTGACAGAGTACGAGCAGTACTTC
.,TRBJ1-5,few,TRBV6-2/TRBV6-3,CASSRDAGREQPQHF,TGTGCCAGCAGCCGAGACGCAGGGAGAGAGCAGCCCCAGCATTTT
TRBD2,TRBJ2-7,few,TRBV27,CASSLSGEIYEQYF,TGTGCCAGCAGTTTAAGCGGGGAAATTTACGAGCAGTACTTC
.,TRBJ1-1,many,TRBV5-1,CASSLLGLSVYRTEAFF,TGCGCCAGCAGCTTACTAGGGTTATCGGTTTATCGCACTGAAGCTTTCTTT